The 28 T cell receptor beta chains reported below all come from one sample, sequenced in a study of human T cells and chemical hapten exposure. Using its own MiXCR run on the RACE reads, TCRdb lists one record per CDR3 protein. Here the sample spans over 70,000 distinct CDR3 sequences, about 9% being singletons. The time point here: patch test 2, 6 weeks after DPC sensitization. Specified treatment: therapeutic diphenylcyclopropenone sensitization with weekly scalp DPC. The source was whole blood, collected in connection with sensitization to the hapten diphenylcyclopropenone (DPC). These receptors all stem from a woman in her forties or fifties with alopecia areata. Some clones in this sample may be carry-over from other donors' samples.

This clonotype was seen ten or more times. CDR3 protein: CASGQGTDTQYF. The CDR3 DNA is TGTGCCAGCGGACAGGGTACAGATACGCAGTATTTT. The V call is TRBV9, the J call TRBJ2-3; 8 bases map to TRBD1. This CDR3 is built from 12 residues. V was pared by 7 bases and J by 3 bases, with 1 base of the junction left unmatched. Germline values: CDR1 SGDLS, CDR2 YYNGEE.

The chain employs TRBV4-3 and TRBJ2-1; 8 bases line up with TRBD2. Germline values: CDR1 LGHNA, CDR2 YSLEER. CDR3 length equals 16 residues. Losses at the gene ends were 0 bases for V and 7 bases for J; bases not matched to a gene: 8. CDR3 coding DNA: TGCGCCAGCAGCCAAGATGCGGGAGGCCGGGGTAATGAGCAGTTCTTC. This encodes CASSQDAGGRGNEQFF.

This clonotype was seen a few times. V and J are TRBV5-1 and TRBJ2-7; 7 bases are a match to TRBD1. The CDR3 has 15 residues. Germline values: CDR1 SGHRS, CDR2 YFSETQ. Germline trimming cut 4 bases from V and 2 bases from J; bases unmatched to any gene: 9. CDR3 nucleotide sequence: TGCGCCAGCAGCCCCCTGGCACAGGGGACCTACGAGCAGTACTTC. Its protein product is CASSPLAQGTYEQYF.

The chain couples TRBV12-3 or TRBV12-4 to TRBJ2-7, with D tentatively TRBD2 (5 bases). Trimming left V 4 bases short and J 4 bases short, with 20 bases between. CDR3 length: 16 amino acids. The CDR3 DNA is TGTGCCAGCAGTTCGACCCCGGGAACAAAGTCTTACGAGCAGTACTTC. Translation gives CASSSTPGTKSYEQYF.

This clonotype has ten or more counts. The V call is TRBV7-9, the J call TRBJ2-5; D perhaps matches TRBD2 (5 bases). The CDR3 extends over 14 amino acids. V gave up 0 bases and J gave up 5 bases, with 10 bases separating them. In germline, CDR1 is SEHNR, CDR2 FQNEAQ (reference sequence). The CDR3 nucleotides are TGTGCCAGCAGCTTAGCGGGAGTGGTGGAGACCCAGTACTTC. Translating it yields CASSLAGVVETQYF.

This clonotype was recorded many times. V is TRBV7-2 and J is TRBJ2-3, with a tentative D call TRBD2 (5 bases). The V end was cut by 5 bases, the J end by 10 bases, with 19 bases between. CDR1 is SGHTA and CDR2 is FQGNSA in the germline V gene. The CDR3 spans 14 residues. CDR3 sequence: CASSPEDSGRAQYF. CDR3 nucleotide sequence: TGTGCCAGCAGCCCGGAGGACTCCGGACGGGCGCAGTATTTT. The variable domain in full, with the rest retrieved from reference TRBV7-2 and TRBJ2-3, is GAGVSQSPSNKVTEKGKDVELRCDPISGHTALYWYRQSLGQGLEFLIYFQGNSAPDKSGLPSDRFSAERTGGSVSTLTIQRTQQEDSAVYLCASSPEDSGRAQYFGPGTRLTVL.

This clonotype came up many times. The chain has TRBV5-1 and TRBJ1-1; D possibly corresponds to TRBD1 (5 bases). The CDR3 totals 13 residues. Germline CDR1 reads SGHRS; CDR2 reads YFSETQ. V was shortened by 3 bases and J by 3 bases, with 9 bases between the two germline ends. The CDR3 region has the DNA TGCGCCAGCAGCTGGCAGGGAGACACTGAAGCTTTCTTT. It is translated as CASSWQGDTEAFF.

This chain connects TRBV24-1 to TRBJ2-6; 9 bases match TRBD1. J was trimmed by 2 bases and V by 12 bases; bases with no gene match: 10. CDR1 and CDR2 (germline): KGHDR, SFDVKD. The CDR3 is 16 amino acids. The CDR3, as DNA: TGTGCCGCAGGACAGGGGAAGGTGACTGGGGCCAACGTCCTGACTTTC. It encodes CAAGQGKVTGANVLTF.

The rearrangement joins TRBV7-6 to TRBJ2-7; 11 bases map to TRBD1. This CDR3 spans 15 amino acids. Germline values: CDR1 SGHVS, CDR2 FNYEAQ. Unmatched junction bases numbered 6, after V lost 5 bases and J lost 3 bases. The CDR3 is CASSPGQGGSYEQYF. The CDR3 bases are TGTGCCAGCAGCCCGGGACAGGGGGGAAGCTACGAGCAGTACTTC.

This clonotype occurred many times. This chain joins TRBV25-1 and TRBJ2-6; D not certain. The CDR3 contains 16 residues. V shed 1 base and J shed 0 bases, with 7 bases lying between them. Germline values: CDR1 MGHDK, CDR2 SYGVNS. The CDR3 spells CASSESKSSGANVLTF. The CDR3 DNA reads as TGTGCCAGCAGTGAATCAAAGAGCTCTGGGGCCAACGTCCTGACTTTC. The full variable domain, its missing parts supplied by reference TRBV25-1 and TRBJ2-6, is EADIYQTPRYLVIGTGKKITLECSQTMGHDKMYWYQQDPGMELHLIHYSYGVNSTEKGDLSSESTVSRIRTEHFPLTLESARPSHTSQYLCASSESKSSGANVLTFGAGSRLTVL.

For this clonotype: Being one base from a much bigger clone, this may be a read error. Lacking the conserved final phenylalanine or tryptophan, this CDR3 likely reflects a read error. CDR3 sequence reads: CASSQTGTNTEAFS. CDR3 DNA sequence: TGTGCCAGCAGTCAGACAGGGACGAACACTGAAGCTTTCTCT. The J gene is TRBJ1-1, the V gene TRBV12-3 or TRBV12-4, with 7 positions matching TRBD1. The CDR3 totals 14 residues. V gave up 5 bases and J gave up 1 base; unmatched junction bases: 4.

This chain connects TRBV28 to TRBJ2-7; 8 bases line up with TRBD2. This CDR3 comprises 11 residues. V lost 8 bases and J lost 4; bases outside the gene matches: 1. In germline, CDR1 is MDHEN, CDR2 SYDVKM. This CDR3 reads CASGGGYEQYF. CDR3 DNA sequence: TGTGCCAGCGGCGGGGGGTACGAGCAGTACTTC.

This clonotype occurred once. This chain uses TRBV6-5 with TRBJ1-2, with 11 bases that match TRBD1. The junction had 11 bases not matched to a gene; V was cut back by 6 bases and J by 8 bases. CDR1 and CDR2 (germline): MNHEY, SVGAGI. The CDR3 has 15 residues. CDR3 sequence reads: CASSPGQGAIRGYTF. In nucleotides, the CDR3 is TGTGCCAGCAGCCCCGGACAGGGGGCAATAAGAGGCTACACCTTC.

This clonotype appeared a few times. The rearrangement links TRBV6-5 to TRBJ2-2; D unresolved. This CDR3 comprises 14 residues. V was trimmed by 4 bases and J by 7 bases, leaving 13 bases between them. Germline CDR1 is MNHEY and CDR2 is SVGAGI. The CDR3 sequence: CASSFSTAGGELFF. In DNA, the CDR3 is TGTGCCAGCAGTTTCTCCACGGCTGGCGGGGAGCTGTTTTTT.

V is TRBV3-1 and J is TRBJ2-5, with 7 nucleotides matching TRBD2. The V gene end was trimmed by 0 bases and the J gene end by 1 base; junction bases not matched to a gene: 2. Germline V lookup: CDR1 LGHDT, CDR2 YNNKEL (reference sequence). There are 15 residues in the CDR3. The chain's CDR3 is CASSQDGLGQETQYF. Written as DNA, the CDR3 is TGTGCCAGCAGCCAAGATGGACTAGGCCAAGAGACCCAGTACTTC.

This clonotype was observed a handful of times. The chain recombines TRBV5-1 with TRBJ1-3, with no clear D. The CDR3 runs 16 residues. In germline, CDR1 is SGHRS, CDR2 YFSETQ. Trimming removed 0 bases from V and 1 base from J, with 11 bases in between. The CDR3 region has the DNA TGCGCCAGCAGCTTGGCCGGCCTGGTATCTGGAAACACCATATATTTT. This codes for CASSLAGLVSGNTIYF.

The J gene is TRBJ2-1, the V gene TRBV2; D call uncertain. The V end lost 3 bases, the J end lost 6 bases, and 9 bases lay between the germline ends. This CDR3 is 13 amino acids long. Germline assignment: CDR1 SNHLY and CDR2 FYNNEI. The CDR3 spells CASSETPRNEQFF. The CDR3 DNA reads TGTGCCAGCAGTGAGACGCCTCGCAATGAGCAGTTCTTC.

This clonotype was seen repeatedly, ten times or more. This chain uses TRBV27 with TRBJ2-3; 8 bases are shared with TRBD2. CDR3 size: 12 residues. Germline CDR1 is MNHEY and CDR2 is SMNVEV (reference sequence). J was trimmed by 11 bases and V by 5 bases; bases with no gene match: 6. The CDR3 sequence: CASSPPAGVQYF. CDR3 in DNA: TGTGCCAGCAGTCCACCAGCGGGGGTGCAGTATTTT.

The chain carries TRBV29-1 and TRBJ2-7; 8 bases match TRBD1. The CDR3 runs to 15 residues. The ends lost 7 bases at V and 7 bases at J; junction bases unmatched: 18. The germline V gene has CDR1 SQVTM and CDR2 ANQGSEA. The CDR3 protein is CSAGLTGTGRGEQYF. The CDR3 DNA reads TGCAGCGCTGGTTTAACCGGGACAGGACGTGGAGAGCAGTACTTC.

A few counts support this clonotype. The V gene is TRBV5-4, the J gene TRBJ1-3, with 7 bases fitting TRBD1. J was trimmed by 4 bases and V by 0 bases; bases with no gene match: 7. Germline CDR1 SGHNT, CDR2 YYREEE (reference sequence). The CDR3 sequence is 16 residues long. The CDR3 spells CASSLDRGSGGNTIYF. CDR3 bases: TGTGCCAGCAGCTTGGACAGGGGAAGTGGGGGAAACACCATATATTTT.

The CDR3, as DNA: TGTGCCAGCAGCCAAGGCACTAGCTTCTACAATGAGCAGTTCTTC. It yields the protein CASSQGTSFYNEQFF. The genes are TRBV3-1 and TRBJ2-1; perhaps TRBD2 as D (6 bases). The CDR3 has 15 amino acids. V lost 1 base to trimming and J lost 3 bases, with 10 bases between them. Germline V gene sequence: CDR1 LGHDT, CDR2 YNNKEL (reference sequence).

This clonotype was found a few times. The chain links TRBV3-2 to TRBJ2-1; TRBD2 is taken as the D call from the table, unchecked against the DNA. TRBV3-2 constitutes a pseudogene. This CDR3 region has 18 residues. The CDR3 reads CASSSGIRLAGGHGEQFF. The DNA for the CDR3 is TGTGCCAGCAGCTCAGGGATACGACTAGCGGGAGGGCATGGTGAGCAGTTCTTC.

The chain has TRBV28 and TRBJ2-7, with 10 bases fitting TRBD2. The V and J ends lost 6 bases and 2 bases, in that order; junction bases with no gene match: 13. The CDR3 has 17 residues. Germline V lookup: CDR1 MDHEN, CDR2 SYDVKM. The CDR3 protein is CASSPPSGRAATYEQYF. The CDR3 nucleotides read TGTGCCAGCAGCCCCCCCAGCGGGAGGGCGGCCACCTACGAGCAGTACTTC. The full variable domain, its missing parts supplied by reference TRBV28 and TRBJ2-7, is DVKVTQSSRYLVKRTGEKVFLECVQDMDHENMFWYRQDPGLGLRLIYFSYDVKMKEKGDIPEGYSVSREKKERFSLILESASTNQTSMYLCASSPPSGRAATYEQYFGPGTRLTVT.

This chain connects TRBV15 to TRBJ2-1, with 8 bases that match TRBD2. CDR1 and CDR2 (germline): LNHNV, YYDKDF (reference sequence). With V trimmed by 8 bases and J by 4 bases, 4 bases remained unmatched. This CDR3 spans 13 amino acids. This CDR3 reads CATEERGYNEQFF. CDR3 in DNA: TGTGCCACCGAGGAGCGGGGGTACAATGAGCAGTTCTTC. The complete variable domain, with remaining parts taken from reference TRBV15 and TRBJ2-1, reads DAMVIQNPRYQVTQFGKPVTLSCSQTLNHNVMYWYQQKSSQAPKLLFHYYDKDFNNEADTPDNFQSRRPNTSFCFLDIRSPGLGDTAMYLCATEERGYNEQFFGPGTRLTVL.

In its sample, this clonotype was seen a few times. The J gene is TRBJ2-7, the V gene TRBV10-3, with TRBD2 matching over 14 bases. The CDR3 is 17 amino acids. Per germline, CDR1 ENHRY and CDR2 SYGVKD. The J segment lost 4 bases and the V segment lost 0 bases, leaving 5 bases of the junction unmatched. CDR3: CAISESRLAGGPYEQYF. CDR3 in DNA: TGTGCCATCAGTGAGTCCCGACTAGCGGGGGGGCCGTACGAGCAGTACTTC.

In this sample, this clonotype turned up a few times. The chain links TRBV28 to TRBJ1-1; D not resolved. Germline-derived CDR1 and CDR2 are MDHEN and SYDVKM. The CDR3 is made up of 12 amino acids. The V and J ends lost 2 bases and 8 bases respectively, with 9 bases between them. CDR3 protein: CASSLRRGEAFF. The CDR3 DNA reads TGTGCCAGCAGTTTACGGAGAGGGGAAGCTTTCTTT.

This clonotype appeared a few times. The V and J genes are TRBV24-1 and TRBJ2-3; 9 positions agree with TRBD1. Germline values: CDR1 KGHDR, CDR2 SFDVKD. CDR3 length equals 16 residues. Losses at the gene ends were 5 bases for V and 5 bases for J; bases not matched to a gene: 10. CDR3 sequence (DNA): TGTGCCACCAGTGGTACCGGGACAGGGCTTAAAGATACGCAGTATTTT. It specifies CATSGTGTGLKDTQYF.

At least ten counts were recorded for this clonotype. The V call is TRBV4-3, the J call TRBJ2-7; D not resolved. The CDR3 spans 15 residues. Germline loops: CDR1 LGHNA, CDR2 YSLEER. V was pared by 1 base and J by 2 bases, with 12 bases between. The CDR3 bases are TGCGCCAGCAGCCAAGCTCGTCTACCTCCCTACGAGCAGTACTTC. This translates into CASSQARLPPYEQYF.